The present entry profiles one TCR beta chain with its context. The sample originates from a study of blood T cell repertoires in COVID-19. About the research overall: PBMCs, B-cell-depleted T cells, or T cells were the source of the cDNA or gDNA that made up the material.

The data were produced by immunoSEQ multiplex PCR, yet TCRdb's version contains in-frame clones alone and is incomplete. The table shows 300,000 to 450,000 clones, with about nine tenths occurring only once. The CDR3 extends over 16 amino acids. Trimming removed 0 bases from V and 7 bases from J, with 13 bases in between. Germline V gives CDR1 LNHDA, CDR2 SQIVND (reference sequence). The sequenced sample consisted of peripheral blood. V gene TRBV19 combines with J gene TRBJ1-6; D may be TRBD1 (5 bases). This clonotype was sampled from a woman in her fifties or sixties with COVID-19, enrolled during active disease. CDR3 sequence: CASSIEGHIRNSPLHF. The CDR3 DNA is TGTGCCAGTAGTATAGAGGGGCATATTAGAAATTCACCCCTCCACTTT.